The 17 T cell receptor beta chains given below trace back to one sample, sequenced in a study of T cell clonotyping in hematopoietic cell transplantation. This table comes from immunoSEQ multiplex PCR, and its TCRdb copy is limited to in-frame clones, with some not included. The table lists 30,000 or so clones, about 94% of them singletons. Sample: PBMCs, taken 100 days after allogeneic stem cell transplant. Receptors were obtained from a female patient in her forties or fifties who had an allogeneic stem cell transplant from a related donor, so the T cells may come from the graft donor. Some clones in this sample may be carry-over from other donors' samples.

This chain connects TRBV29-1 to TRBJ1-2; 9 bases agree with TRBD1. With V trimmed by 7 bases and J by 2 bases, 2 bases remained unmatched. Per germline, CDR1 SQVTM and CDR2 ANQGSEA. The CDR3 contains 12 residues. This chain's CDR3 is CSAGTGNYGYTF. CDR3 sequence (DNA): TGCAGCGCTGGGACAGGGAACTATGGCTACACCTTC.

The chain combines TRBV29-1 with TRBJ2-5; D gene ambiguous. V was cut by 4 bases and J by 5 bases, with 11 bases left in between. Germline CDR1 and CDR2: SQVTM and ANQGSEA. The CDR3 totals 12 residues. CDR3 protein: CSVVSPTETQYF. The CDR3 DNA reads TGCAGCGTTGTATCACCAACGGAGACCCAGTACTTC.

The chain employs TRBV28 and TRBJ1-2; 7 nucleotides align to TRBD1. V shed 5 bases, J shed 0 bases, and the junction held 6 bases outside the gene matches. Germline CDR1 and CDR2: MDHEN and SYDVKM. The CDR3 runs to 15 residues. CDR3 sequence: CASSTPTGPNYGYTF. In nucleotides, the CDR3 is TGTGCCAGCAGTACCCCGACAGGGCCTAACTATGGCTACACCTTC.

V usage is TRBV6-5 and J usage is TRBJ2-7, with 8 bases lining up with TRBD1. This CDR3 region has 15 residues. Germline V gene data show CDR1 as MNHEY and CDR2 as SVGAGI. Trimming removed 6 bases from V and 5 bases from J; junction bases left unmatched: 12. The CDR3 reads CASRPTGGTANEQYF. The CDR3 nucleotides read TGTGCCAGCAGACCTACAGGGGGAACCGCGAACGAGCAGTACTTC.

The chain links TRBV6-6 to TRBJ2-7; D may be TRBD2 (6 bases). Germline loops: CDR1 MNHNY, CDR2 SVGAGI (reference sequence). CDR3 length: 15 amino acids. V lost 6 bases to trimming and J lost 0 bases, with 15 bases between them. This CDR3 reads CASRPRGGVSYEQYF. Written as DNA, the CDR3 is TGTGCCAGCAGACCACGGGGAGGAGTCTCCTACGAGCAGTACTTC.

CDR3 nucleotides: TGCGCCAGCAGCTTAACCGGGACAGGGTGGTTAATTGATGGCTACACCTTC. Encoded protein: CASSLTGTGWLIDGYTF. This chain connects TRBV5-1 to TRBJ1-2, with 9 bases identical to TRBD1. Germline V CDR1 and CDR2: SGHRS, YFSETQ. Trimming cost V 2 bases and J 6 bases; bases outside gene matches: 14. This CDR3 is built from 17 residues. Full variable domain (rest looked up from reference TRBV5-1 and TRBJ1-2): KAGVTQTPRYLIKTRGQQVTLSCSPISGHRSVSWYQQTPGQGLQFLFEYFSETQRNKGNFPGRFSGRQFSNSRSEMNVSTLELGDSALYLCASSLTGTGWLIDGYTFGSGTRLTVV.

This clone showed up just once. J is TRBJ1-2 and V is TRBV5-1; D gene ambiguous. Per germline, CDR1 SGHRS and CDR2 YFSETQ. The CDR3 spans 11 residues. V lost 0 bases, J lost 7 bases, and 4 bases lay in between. The chain's CDR3 is CASSLAGGYTF. In DNA form, the CDR3 reads TGCGCCAGCAGCTTGGCGGGTGGCTACACCTTC.

V is TRBV9 and J is TRBJ2-1, with D perhaps TRBD1 (6 bases). Germline assignment: CDR1 SGDLS and CDR2 YYNGEE. The CDR3 runs 15 residues. V lost 4 bases to trimming and J lost 1 base, with 12 bases between them. CDR3: CASSPLTGSYNEQFF. CDR3 DNA sequence: TGTGCCAGCAGCCCTCTTACAGGGTCCTACAATGAGCAGTTCTTC.

The chain carries TRBV4-3 and TRBJ2-7; D is uncertain. CDR3 length equals 14 residues. V was pared by 1 base and J by 0 bases, with 7 bases between. CDR1 LGHNA and CDR2 YSLEER come from the germline V gene. The CDR3 sequence: CASSQGSSSYEQYF. CDR3 sequence (DNA): TGCGCCAGCAGCCAAGGGTCCAGCTCCTACGAGCAGTACTTC.

V and J are TRBV30 and TRBJ1-3; a weak D match, TRBD1 (5 bases). The CDR3 totals 18 residues. Trimming left V 0 bases short and J 2 bases short, with 20 bases between. Germline CDR1 is GTSNPN and CDR2 is SVGIG (reference sequence). The CDR3 sequence: CAWSVGDGTIDTGNTIYF. CDR3 nucleotide sequence: TGTGCCTGGAGTGTAGGGGACGGGACTATCGACACTGGAAACACCATATATTTT.

The sample holds one count of this clone. The chain links TRBV30 to TRBJ1-3, with D possibly being TRBD1 (5 bases). Trimming removed 1 base from V and 5 bases from J, with 6 bases in between. CDR1 and CDR2 (germline): GTSNPN, SVGIG (reference sequence). This CDR3 spans 12 amino acids. CDR3 region: CAWSGQRNTIYF. The CDR3 DNA reads TGTGCCTGGAGTGGACAGAGAAACACCATATATTTT.

This clone has a handful of counts. This chain joins TRBV5-1 and TRBJ1-5, with TRBD1 matching over 9 bases. With 4 bases clipped from V and 4 bases from J, the junction kept 3 bases outside the gene matches. Germline assignment: CDR1 SGHRS and CDR2 YFSETQ. This CDR3 has 14 amino acids. The CDR3 loop is CASSPQGANQPQHF. The CDR3 nucleotides are TGCGCCAGCAGCCCACAGGGGGCGAATCAGCCCCAGCATTTT.

V gene TRBV28 combines with J gene TRBJ2-7; 10 bases align to TRBD1. J gave up 0 bases and V 0 bases, and 2 bases lay outside the gene matches. The CDR3 loop spans 16 amino acids. CDR1 is MDHEN, CDR2 SYDVKM, per germline. The DNA of the CDR3 is TGTGCCAGCAGTTTATGGGACAGGGGGTTCTCCTACGAGCAGTACTTC. Translation: CASSLWDRGFSYEQYF.

The chain employs TRBV6-6 and TRBJ1-2; D remains ambiguous. V dropped 8 bases and J dropped 4 bases, with 8 bases sitting between them. CDR1 is MNHNY and CDR2 is SVGAGI in the germline V gene (reference sequence). The CDR3 loop spans 11 amino acids. In nucleotides, the CDR3 is TGTGCCAGCGGGGAAGTCTATGGCTACACCTTC. It translates to CASGEVYGYTF.

The chain couples TRBV6-1 to TRBJ2-7; no definite D call. Germline assignment: CDR1 MNHNS and CDR2 SASEGT. Trimming left V 8 bases short and J 0 bases short, with 17 bases between. The CDR3 extends over 15 amino acids. The CDR3 sequence is CASGLWAGSSYEQYF. The CDR3 bases are TGTGCCAGCGGCCTCTGGGCTGGAAGCTCCTACGAGCAGTACTTC.

This chain uses TRBV11-2 with TRBJ2-7; TRBD1 matches 8 bases. V trimming: 5 bases; J trimming: 4 bases; junction bases outside the gene matches: 13. This CDR3 spans 16 amino acids. Germline lookup yields CDR1 SGHAT and CDR2 FQNNGV. CDR3 amino acids: CASSQFGTGQRYEQYF. CDR3 DNA sequence: TGTGCCAGCAGCCAATTTGGGACAGGTCAACGGTACGAGCAGTACTTC.

The gene calls are TRBV6-5 and TRBJ2-3, with 7 bases aligning to TRBD2. J gave up 2 bases and V 2 bases, and 1 base lay outside the gene matches. Germline V gives CDR1 MNHEY, CDR2 SVGAGI. The CDR3 length is 14 residues. This chain's CDR3 is CASSYSGVTDTQYF. CDR3 DNA sequence: TGTGCCAGCAGTTACAGCGGGGTCACAGATACGCAGTATTTT.